Given below is one T cell receptor (beta chain) in context. Its antigen remains unidentified. One base away there is no much larger clone; base qualities are not given. This record comes from a study of shared clonotypes between healthy human individuals (dated by TCRdb to 2020 to 2021). Broadly, across the study: The cohort included three men and a couple of women between 18 and 49 years of age. For each donor, CD4 naive and CD4 memory were each run on three plates, CD8 naive on two plates, and CD8 memory on one plate. To estimate repertoire size and how much clonotype sharing occurs between individuals, the study deeply sequenced the blood TCR repertoires of about five healthy adults. To increase sequencing depth and limit assay-specific biases, different laboratories used diverse techniques to prepare libraries and sequence TCR repertoires. Each donor's leukapheresis produced roughly between roughly 0.94 and 9.5 billion PBMCs. Study-wide findings and limitations: Sampling was restricted to blood, and TCR repertoires in tissue are likely to differ from TCR repertoires in blood. Clonotypes shared by all four sorted-subset donors showed higher generation probabilities than non-shared clonotypes. Sharing across several donors was observed for around 5% of naive CD4, less than 4% of naive CD8, about 2.3% of memory CD4, and about 0.38% of memory CD8 clonotypes. The genetic and exposure-history diversity represented was limited by the small number of donors. Estimated clonotype richness was generally larger for naive than for memory subsets. Pairwise subsampling led to the expectation that sequencing depth would affect the degree of clonotype sharing among donors. Rarefaction of sorted-subset datasets indicated incomplete sequencing despite the large sequencing depth.

Using the deep immunoSEQ assay, multiplex PCR amplified TCR CDR3 regions from genomic DNA. For each cell subset, the extracted genomic DNA was distributed evenly across all wells of several immunoSEQ 96-well plates, and each plate served as one replicate. Each replicate PCR for sorted subsets received 200 ng genomic DNA, equal to around 32,000 T cell genomes. The purified libraries were quantified using a Qubit 3.0 fluorometer, sized with a Bioanalyzer 2100, and then quantified again using the KAPA Library Quantification kit. Every immunoSEQ 96-well plate was sequenced on a separate single-read 150-cycle Illumina NextSeq 550 flow cell. The paper's data handling went like this. Because the immunoSEQ output included only junctional sequences and no quality scores, the filtering could not be the same as the filtering used for full-length reads. To assign V/J genes and CDR3, sequences were annotated using PyIR, a Python wrapper for IgBLAST v1.9, with IMGT germline references. Reads were removed for weak V/J assignments (E-value above 1e-6), missing CDR3, stop codons, out-of-frame junctions, or ambiguous translated residues. V3J clonotypes were defined as sequences sharing the same inferred V gene, J gene, and CDR3 amino acid sequence. To compute the percentage overlap between repertoires, the number of shared unique clonotypes was divided by the size of the smaller repertoire. Three approaches were used to assess repertoire richness: RTK rarefaction, the Chao1 estimator, and Recon v2.1 estimates of unobserved clonotypes. Generation probabilities were computed with OLGA for all TCRbeta clonotypes obtained by the gDNA method from several donors. Drawn from immuneACCESS, this table holds only the in-frame rearrangements with V and J called that TCRdb kept. Clones are partly lost; checked studies trace under half to an unresolved V gene and leave the rest unexplained. V, J and clone size are those of that table, while D and trimming were read from the DNA. In all, the sample holds a few million clones, and approximately 95% of those were seen once. The ten largest clones add up to about 0.37% of the sample.

V drops 0 bases and J drops 9 bases, leaving 12 bases in between. CDR1 WNHNN and CDR2 SYGVQD are derived from the germline V gene (reference sequence). The CDR3, cysteine through phenylalanine, is 14 amino acids long. Only CDR3 DNA is held: 42 bases, read in frame from base 1. The donors were healthy, HIV-negative adults who had no recently reported acute infections or vaccinations. Only Caucasian adults living in Nashville, Tennessee, USA were represented among the donors. CD4+ T cells were enriched by magnetic negative selection; naive cells were then positively selected on CD45RA, and the negative fraction formed the memory subset. Blood was obtained by leukapheresis, after which PBMCs were separated by Ficoll-Histopaque density gradient centrifugation and cryopreserved in liquid nitrogen vapor phase. Purity and quantity of every magnetically sorted T cell population were checked by analytical flow cytometry. Genomic DNA was isolated from every sorted fraction and measured by UV absorbance on a Nanodrop 2000c.

Material for sequencing was naive CD4+ T cells from PBMCs. The sample's cell subset or site label, decoded: CD45RA+ positively selected. The sequence came from a man aged 18 to 30 in good health. Some clones in this sample may be carry-over from other donors' samples. The chain employs TRBV10-1 and TRBJ2-1; the D gene cannot be named for sure. CDR3 reads: CASSESPSRFEQFF. The DNA sequence reads TGCGCCAGCAGTGAGTCACCCTCGAGGTTTGAGCAGTTCTTC.